A single T cell receptor beta chain is shown here with its context. The antigen is unknown. This record comes from a study of shared clonotypes between healthy human individuals. On the study more broadly: Three plates were used per donor for CD4 naive, three for CD4 memory, two for CD8 naive and one for CD8 memory. Study observations and caveats: Shared clonotypes: 4.5% to 5% naive CD4, around 3.5% naive CD8, around 2.2% memory CD4, 0.35% to 0.5% memory CD8.

Germline V lookup: CDR1 LNHDA, CDR2 SQIVND (reference sequence). This CDR3 contains 15 residues. Trimming took 1 base from V and 1 from J, leaving 8 bases between them. Using immunoSEQ multiplex PCR, the repertoire was profiled, and TCRdb retains in-frame clones only, with some absent. Of 1,500,000 or so clones listed, roughly 96% are singletons. The rearrangement uses TRBV19 and TRBJ1-5; D perhaps matches TRBD1 (5 bases). The source of this sequence is a man in his thirties or forties in good health. Sequenced sample: naive CD4+ T cells sorted from blood. Subset in this sample: CD45RA+ positively selected. CDR3 in amino acids: CASSIAGFSNQPQHF. Written as DNA, the CDR3 is TGTGCCAGTAGTATAGCAGGGTTCAGCAATCAGCCCCAGCATTTT.